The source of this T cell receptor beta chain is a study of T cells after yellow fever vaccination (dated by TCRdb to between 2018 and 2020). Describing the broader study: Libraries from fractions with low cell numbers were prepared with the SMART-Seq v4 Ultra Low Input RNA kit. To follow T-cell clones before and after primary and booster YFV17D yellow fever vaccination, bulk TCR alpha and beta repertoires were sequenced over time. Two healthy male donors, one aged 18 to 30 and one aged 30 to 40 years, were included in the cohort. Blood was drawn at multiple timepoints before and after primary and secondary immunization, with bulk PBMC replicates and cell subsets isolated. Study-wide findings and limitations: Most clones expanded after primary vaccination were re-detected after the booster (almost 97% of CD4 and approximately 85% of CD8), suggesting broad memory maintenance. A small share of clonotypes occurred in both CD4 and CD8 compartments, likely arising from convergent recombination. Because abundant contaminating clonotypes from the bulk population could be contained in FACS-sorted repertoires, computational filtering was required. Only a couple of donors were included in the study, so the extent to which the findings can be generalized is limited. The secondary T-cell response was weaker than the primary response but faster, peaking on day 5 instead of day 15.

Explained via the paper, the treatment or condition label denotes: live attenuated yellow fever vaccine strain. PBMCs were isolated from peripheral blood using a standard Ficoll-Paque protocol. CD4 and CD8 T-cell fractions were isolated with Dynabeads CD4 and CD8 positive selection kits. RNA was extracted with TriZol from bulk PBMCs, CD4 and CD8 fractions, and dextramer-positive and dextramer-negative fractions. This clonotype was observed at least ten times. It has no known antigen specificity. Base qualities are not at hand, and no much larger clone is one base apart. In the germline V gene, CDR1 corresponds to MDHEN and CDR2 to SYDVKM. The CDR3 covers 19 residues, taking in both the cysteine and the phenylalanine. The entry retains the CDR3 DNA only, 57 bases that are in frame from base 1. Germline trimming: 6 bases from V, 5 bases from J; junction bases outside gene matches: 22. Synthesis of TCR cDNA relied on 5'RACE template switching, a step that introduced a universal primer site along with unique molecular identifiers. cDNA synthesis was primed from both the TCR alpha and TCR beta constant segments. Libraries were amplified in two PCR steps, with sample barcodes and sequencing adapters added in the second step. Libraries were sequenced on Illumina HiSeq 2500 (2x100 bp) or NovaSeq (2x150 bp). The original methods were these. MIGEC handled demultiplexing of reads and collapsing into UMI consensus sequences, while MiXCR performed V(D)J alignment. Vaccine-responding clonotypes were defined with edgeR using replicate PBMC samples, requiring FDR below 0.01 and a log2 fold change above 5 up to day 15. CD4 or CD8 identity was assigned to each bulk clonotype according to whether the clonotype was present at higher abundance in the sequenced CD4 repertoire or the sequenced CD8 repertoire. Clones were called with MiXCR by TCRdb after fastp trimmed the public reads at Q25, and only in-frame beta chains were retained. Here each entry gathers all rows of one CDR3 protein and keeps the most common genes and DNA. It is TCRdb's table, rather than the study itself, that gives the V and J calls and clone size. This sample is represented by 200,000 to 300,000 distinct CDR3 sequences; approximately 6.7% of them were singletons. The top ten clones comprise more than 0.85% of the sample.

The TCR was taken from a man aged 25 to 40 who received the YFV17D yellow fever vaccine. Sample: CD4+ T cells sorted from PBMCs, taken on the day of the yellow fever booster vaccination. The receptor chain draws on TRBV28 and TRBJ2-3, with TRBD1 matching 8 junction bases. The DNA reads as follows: TGTGCCAGCAGCCGAGACTCCCCTTTCGTGGGCGGACAGGGAGATACGCAGTATTTT. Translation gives CASSRDSPFVGGQGDTQYF. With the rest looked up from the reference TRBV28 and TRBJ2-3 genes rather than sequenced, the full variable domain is DVKVTQSSRYLVKRTGEKVFLECVQDMDHENMFWYRQDPGLGLRLIYFSYDVKMKEKGDIPEGYSVSREKKERFSLILESASTNQTSMYLCASSRDSPFVGGQGDTQYFGPGTRLTVL.